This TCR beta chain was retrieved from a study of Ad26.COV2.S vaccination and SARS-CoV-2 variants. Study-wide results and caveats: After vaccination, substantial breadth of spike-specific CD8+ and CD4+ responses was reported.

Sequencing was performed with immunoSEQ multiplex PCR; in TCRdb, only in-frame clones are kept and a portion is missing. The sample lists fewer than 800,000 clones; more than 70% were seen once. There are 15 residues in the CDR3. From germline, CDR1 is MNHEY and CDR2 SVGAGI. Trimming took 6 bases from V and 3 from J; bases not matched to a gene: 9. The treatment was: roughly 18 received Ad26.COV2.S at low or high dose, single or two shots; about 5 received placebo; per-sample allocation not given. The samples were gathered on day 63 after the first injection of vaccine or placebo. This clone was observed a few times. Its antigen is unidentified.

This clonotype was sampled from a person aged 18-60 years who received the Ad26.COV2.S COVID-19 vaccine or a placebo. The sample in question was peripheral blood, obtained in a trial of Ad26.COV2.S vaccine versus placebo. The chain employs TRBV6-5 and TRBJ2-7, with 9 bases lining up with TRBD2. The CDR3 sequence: CASRQAASGVYEQYF. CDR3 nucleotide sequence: TGTGCCAGCAGACAAGCGGCTAGCGGGGTCTACGAGCAGTACTTC.